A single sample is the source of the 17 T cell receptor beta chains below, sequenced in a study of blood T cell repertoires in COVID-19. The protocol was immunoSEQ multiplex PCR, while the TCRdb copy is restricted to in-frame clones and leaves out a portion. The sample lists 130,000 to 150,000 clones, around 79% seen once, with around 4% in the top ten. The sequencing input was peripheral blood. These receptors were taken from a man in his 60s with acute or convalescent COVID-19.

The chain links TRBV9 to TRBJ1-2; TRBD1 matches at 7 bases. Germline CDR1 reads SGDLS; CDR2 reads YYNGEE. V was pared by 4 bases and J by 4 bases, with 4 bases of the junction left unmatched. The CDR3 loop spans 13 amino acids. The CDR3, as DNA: TGTGCCAGCAGCTTGACAGGGACCTATGGCTACACCTTC. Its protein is CASSLTGTYGYTF.

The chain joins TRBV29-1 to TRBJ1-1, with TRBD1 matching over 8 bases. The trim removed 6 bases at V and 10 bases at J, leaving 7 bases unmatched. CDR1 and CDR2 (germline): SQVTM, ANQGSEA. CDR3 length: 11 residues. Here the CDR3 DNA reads TGCAGCGTCGCGACAGGGGAGGGAGCTTTCTTT. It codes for CSVATGEGAFF.

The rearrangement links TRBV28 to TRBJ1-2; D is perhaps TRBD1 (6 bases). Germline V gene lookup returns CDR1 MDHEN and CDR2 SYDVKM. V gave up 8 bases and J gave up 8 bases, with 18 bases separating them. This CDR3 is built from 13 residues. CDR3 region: CASFGGEGEGYTF. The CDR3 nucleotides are TGTGCCAGCTTTGGGGGGGAGGGGGAGGGCTACACCTTC.

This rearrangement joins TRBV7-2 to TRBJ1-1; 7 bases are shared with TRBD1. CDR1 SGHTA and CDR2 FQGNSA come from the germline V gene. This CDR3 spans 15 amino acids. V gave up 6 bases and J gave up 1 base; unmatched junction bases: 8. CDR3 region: CASRRQGGGNTEAFF. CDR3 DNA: TGTGCCAGCAGACGACAGGGTGGGGGGAACACTGAAGCTTTCTTT.

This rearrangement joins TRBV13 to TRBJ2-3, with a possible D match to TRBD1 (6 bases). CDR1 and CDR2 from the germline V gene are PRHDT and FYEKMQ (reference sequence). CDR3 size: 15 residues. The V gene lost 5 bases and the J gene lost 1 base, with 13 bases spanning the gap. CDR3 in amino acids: CASSTQGVGTDTQYF. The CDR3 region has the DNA TGTGCCAGCAGCACACAGGGTGTCGGCACAGATACGCAGTATTTT.

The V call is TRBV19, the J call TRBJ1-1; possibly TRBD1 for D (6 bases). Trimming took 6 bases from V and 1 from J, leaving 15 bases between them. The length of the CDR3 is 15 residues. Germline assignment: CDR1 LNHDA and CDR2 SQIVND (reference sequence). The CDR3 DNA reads TGTGCCAGTAGAAAGGGACAACGGCCGAACACTGAAGCTTTCTTT. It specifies CASRKGQRPNTEAFF.

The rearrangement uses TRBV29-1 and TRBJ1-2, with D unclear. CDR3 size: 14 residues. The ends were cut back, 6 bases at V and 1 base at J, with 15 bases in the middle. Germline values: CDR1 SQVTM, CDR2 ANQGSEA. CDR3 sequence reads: CSVAPTGSNYGYTF. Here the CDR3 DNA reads TGCAGCGTGGCGCCCACCGGGAGTAACTATGGCTACACCTTC.

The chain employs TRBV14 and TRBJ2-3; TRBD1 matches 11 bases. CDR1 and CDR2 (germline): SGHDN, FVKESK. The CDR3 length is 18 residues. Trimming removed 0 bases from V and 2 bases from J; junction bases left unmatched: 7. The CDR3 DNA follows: TGTGCCAGCAGCCAAGAATCAGGGGACAGGGGGATCACAGATACGCAGTATTTT. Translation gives CASSQESGDRGITDTQYF.

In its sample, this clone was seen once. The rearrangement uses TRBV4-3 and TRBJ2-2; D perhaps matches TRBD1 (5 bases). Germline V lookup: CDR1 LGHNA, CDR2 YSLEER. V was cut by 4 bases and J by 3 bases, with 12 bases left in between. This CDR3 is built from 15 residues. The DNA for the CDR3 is TGCGCCAGCAGCCCTAGGGGCTTGGACACCGGGGAGCTGTTTTTT. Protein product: CASSPRGLDTGELFF.

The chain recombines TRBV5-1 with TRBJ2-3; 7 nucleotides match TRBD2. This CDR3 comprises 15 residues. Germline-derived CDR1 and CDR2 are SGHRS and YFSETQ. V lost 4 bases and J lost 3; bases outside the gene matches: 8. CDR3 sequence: CASSSGTLGTDTQYF. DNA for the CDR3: TGCGCCAGCAGCAGCGGGACTCTGGGAACAGATACGCAGTATTTT.

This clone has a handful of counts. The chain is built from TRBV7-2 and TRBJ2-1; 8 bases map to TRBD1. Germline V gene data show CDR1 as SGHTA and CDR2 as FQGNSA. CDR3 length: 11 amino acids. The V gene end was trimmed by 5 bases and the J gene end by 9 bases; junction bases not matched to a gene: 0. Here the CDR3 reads CASSTGGEQFF. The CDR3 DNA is TGTGCCAGCAGCACAGGGGGTGAGCAGTTCTTC.

The CDR3 DNA sequence: TGTGCCAGTAGTAAGAGCGGGACTAGCGGGAGGATTTCCAATGAGCAGTTCTTC. The encoded protein is CASSKSGTSGRISNEQFF. This rearrangement joins TRBV19 to TRBJ2-1; 15 bases are a match to TRBD2. The CDR3 sequence is 18 residues long. J was trimmed by 6 bases and V by 4 bases; bases with no gene match: 10. Germline V gene lookup returns CDR1 LNHDA and CDR2 SQIVND (reference sequence).

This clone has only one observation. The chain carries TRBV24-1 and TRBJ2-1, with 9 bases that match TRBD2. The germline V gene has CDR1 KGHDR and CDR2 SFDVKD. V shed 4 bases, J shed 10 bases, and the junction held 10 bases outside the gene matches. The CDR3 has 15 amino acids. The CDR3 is CATSEASGARREQFF. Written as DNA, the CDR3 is TGTGCCACCAGTGAGGCTAGCGGGGCCCGCAGGGAGCAGTTCTTC.

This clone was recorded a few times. The CDR3 protein is CATSDRVQGNTGELFF. CDR3 nucleotides: TGTGCCACCAGTGATAGGGTGCAGGGGAACACCGGGGAGCTGTTTTTT. The gene calls are TRBV24-1 and TRBJ2-2; maybe TRBD1 (5 bases). Per germline, CDR1 KGHDR and CDR2 SFDVKD. The CDR3 spans 16 residues. Trimming left V 3 bases short and J 1 base short, with 11 bases between.

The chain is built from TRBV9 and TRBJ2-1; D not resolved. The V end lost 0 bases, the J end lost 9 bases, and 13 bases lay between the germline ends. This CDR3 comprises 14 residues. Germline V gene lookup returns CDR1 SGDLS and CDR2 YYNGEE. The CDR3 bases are TGTGCCAGCAGCGTAGAGGTTCTGTCGGGTGAGCAGTTCTTC. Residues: CASSVEVLSGEQFF.

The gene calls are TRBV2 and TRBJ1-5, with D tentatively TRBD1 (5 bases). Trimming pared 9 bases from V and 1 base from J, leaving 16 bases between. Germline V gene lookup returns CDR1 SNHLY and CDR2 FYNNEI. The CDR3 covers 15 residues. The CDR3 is CASGAGAGSNQPQHF. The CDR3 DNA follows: TGTGCCAGTGGGGCTGGCGCGGGGAGCAATCAGCCCCAGCATTTT. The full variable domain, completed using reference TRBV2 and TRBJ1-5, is EPEVTQTPSHQVTQMGQEVILRCVPISNHLYFYWYRQILGQKVEFLVSFYNNEISEKSEIFDDQFSVERPDGSNFTLKIRSTKLEDSAMYFCASGAGAGSNQPQHFGDGTRLSIL.

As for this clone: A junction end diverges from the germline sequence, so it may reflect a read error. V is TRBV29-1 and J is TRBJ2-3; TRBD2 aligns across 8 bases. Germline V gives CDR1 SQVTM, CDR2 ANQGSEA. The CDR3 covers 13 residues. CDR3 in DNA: TGCAGCGGACGGGGGGGCCGCACCGATACGCAGTATTTT. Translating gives CSGRGGRTDTQYF.